This T cell receptor (beta chain) came from a study of OX40 agonist ivuxolimab in advanced cancers. About the research overall: Three patients got partial responses; one had hepatocellular carcinoma and two had cutaneous melanoma. Study-wide results and caveats: Clonal expansion by week 6 occurred in CD4+ and CD8+ blood T cells (at 0.1 to 3.0 mg/kg).

The table came from immunoSEQ multiplex PCR; TCRdb's copy has only in-frame clones and leaves some out. In the table there are about 19,000 clones, roughly 85% of which are singletons. Of note for this clone: Its target is not known.

Germline-derived CDR1 and CDR2 are LNHDA and SQIVND (reference sequence). Deletions cut 3 bases from V and 3 bases from J, with 12 bases between. This CDR3 spans 14 amino acids. This specimen consisted of CD4+ or CD8+ T cells sorted from blood, obtained in a trial of the OX40 agonist ivuxolimab. The chain has TRBV19 and TRBJ2-7; no definite D call. This TCR came from an adult with an advanced solid tumor such as melanoma, head and neck, liver or kidney cancer. The DNA of the CDR3 is TGTGCCAGTAGTATCGGCCAGCCCGACTACGAGCAGTACTTC. As protein: CASSIGQPDYEQYF.